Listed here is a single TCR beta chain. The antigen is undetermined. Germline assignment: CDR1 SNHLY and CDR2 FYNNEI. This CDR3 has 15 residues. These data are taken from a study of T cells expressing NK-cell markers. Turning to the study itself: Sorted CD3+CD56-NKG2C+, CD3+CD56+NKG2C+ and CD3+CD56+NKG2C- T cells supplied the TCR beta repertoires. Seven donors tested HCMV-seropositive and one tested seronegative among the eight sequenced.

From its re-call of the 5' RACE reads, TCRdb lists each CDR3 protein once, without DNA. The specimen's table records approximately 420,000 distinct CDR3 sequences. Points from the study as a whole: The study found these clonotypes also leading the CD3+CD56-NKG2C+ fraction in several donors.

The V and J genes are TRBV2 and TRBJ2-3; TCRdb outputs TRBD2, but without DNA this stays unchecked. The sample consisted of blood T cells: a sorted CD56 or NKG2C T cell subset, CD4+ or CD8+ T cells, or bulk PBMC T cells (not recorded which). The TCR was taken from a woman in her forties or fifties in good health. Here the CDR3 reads CASSDFGPGTDTQYF.